This TCR beta chain was retrieved from a study of post-analysis software for immune sequencing data. Overall study results and limits: Multiple sclerosis patients showed significantly lower normalized Chao1 diversity than controls did. Samples from one preparation batch, clustered by F measure, grouped strongly together.

This clonotype occurred once. Its antigen remains unidentified. TCR beta cDNA libraries had unique molecular identifiers. TCRdb re-analysed the PCR reads in MiXCR, keeping a single row per CDR3 protein. The table records roughly 170,000 distinct CDR3 sequences, around 30% of them present only once. The sequenced sample consisted of blood. The TCR was taken from a girl between 5 and 17 years old with multiple sclerosis.

In nucleotides, the CDR3 is TGTGCCAGCAGCTTGGCCGGGACTGCAGACAATGAGCAGTTCTTC. As protein: CASSLAGTADNEQFF. The chain links TRBV7-9 to TRBJ2-1; a possible D gene is TRBD2 (6 bases). The CDR3 contains 15 residues. The germline V gene encodes CDR1 SEHNR and CDR2 FQNEAQ (reference sequence). V was cut by 3 bases and J by 5 bases, with 14 bases left in between.